This entry is about one TCR beta chain. Its antigen is not known. This sequence may be a read error, since a much larger clone differs from it by one base. This record belongs to a study of T cells in Graves' hyperthyroidism and ophthalmopathy. About the research overall: Initial diagnosis, before any treatment, was when peripheral blood was collected.

Overall study findings and caveats: Ophthalmopathy and stable hyperthyroidism were separated by a 13 V-J model.

From germline, CDR1 is SGHRS and CDR2 YFSETQ. V lost 2 bases, J lost 2 bases, and 11 bases lay in between. The CDR3 is made up of 15 amino acids. Diagnoses were established using clinical symptoms, serum thyroxine and TRAb, thyroid ultrasound and orbital computed tomography. TCR beta CDR3 regions were amplified from RNA transcripts. The TCR CDR3 was amplified in a first-round RT-PCR using the HTBI primer set. TCRdb re-called the multiplex PCR reads with MiXCR, one entry per CDR3 protein. Of 200,000 to 250,000 distinct CDR3 sequences listed, about 18% are singletons. J is TRBJ2-1 and V is TRBV5-1; maybe TRBD2 (5 bases). This TCR derives from a man in his forties or fifties with Graves' hyperthyroidism. The sample was blood. This chain's CDR3 is CASSFFYGAYNEQFF. DNA of the CDR3: TGCGCCAGCAGCTTCTTCTACGGGGCCTACAATGAGCAGTTCTTC.